This entry describes one T cell receptor beta chain. The target antigen is unknown. CD4+ cells underwent separation, giving CD45RA+ naive and CD45RA-negative memory subsets. This record belongs to a study of shared clonotypes between healthy human individuals. The study, taken as a whole, reports: Some clonotypes were shared by all four sorted-subset donors, while others were not shared. The non-shared ones had lower generation probabilities than the shared ones.

The V gene end was trimmed by 3 bases and the J gene end by 4 bases; junction bases not matched to a gene: 6. The CDR3 is 15 residues long. Germline CDR1 SGDLS, CDR2 YYNGEE. TCRdb keeps only in-frame clones here, not all; method: immunoSEQ multiplex PCR. In the table there are approximately 500,000 clones, roughly 95% of which are singletons. The sequenced material came from naive CD4+ T cells sorted from blood. Subset reported: CD45RA+ positively selected. The chain couples TRBV9 to TRBJ2-1, with TRBD1 matching 8 bases. This clonotype was sampled from a woman aged 25 to 39 in good health. CDR3 coding DNA: TGTGCCAGCAGCGCCGGGACAGGACATTACAATGAGCAGTTCTTC. Protein product: CASSAGTGHYNEQFF.